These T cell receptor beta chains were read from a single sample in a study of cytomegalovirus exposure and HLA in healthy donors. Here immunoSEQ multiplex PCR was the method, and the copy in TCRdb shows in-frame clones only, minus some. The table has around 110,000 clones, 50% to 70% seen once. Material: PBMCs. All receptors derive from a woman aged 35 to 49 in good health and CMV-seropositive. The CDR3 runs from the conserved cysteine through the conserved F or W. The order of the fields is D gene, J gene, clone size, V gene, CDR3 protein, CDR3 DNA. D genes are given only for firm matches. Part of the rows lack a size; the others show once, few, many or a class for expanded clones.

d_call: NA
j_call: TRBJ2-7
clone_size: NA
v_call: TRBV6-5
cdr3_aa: CASKETDSYEQYF
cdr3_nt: TGTGCCAGCAAGGAGACCGATTCCTACGAGCAGTACTTC

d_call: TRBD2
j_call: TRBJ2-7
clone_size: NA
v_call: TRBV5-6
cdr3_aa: CASSRSRTSGSYEQYF
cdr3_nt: TGTGCCAGCAGCCGCTCCCGGACTAGCGGGAGCTACGAGCAGTACTTC

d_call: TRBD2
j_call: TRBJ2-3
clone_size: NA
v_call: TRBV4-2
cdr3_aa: CASSLTSGSQDTQYF
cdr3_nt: TGTGCCAGCAGCCTGACTAGCGGGAGTCAGGATACGCAGTATTTT

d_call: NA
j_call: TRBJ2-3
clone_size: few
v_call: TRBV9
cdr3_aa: CASSFRGRSDTQYF
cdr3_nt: TGTGCCAGCTCTTTTAGGGGTCGGTCAGATACGCAGTATTTT

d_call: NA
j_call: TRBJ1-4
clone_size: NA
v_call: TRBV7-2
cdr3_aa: CASSFMGLNNEKLFF
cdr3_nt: TGTGCCAGCAGTTTTATGGGGCTGAATAATGAAAAACTGTTTTTT

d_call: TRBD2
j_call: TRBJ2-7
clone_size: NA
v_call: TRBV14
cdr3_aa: CASSHLGLAGAGEQYF
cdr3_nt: TGTGCCAGCAGCCACCTGGGACTAGCGGGCGCGGGGGAGCAGTACTTC

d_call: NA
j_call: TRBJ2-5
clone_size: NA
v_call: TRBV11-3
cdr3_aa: CASSLGVTRQETQYF
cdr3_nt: TGTGCCAGCAGCTTAGGTGTGACTAGGCAAGAGACCCAGTACTTC

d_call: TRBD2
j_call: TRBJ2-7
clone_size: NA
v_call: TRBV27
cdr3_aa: CASSLLGTSRDEQYF
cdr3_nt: TGTGCCAGCAGTTTATTAGGGACTAGCCGAGACGAGCAGTACTTC

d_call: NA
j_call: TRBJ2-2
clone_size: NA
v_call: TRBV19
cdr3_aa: CASSRGSYLPGELFF
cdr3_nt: TGTGCCAGCAGCCGTGGTAGCTATCTCCCCGGGGAGCTGTTTTTT

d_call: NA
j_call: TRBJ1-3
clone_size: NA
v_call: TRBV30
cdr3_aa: CAWSPDSGDTIYF
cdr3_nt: TGTGCCTGGAGTCCGGACAGCGGGGACACCATATATTTT

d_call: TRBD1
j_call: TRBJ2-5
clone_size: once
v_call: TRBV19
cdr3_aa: CATTGEKETQYF
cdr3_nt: TGTGCCACAACAGGGGAGAAAGAGACCCAGTACTTC

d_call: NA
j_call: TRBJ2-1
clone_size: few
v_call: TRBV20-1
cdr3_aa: CSASFRNEQFF
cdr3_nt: TGCAGTGCTAGTTTTAGAAATGAGCAGTTCTTC

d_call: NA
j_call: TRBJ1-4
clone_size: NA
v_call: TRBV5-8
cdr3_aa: CASSLGTATNEKLFF
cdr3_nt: TGTGCCAGCAGCTTGGGGACAGCAACTAATGAAAAACTGTTTTTT

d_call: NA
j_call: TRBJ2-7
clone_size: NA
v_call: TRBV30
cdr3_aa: CAWSVLGEETYEQYF
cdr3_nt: TGTGCCTGGAGTGTACTTGGGGAGGAGACCTACGAGCAGTACTTC